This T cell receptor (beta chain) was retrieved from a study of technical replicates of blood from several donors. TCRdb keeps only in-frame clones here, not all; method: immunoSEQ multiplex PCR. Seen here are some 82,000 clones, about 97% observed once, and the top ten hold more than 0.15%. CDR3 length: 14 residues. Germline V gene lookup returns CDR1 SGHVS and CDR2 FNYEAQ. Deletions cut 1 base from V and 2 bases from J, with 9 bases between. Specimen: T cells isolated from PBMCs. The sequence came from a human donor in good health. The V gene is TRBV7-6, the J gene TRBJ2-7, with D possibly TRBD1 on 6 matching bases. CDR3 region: CASSLDKGAYEQYF. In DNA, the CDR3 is TGTGCCAGCAGCTTAGACAAGGGGGCCTACGAGCAGTACTTC.